This T cell receptor (beta chain) comes out of a study of breast tumors, draining lymph nodes, adjacent tissues (TCRdb year 2016). As for the study more broadly: In breast cancer patients, the study compared the TCR beta repertoires of tumor, adjacent nontumor tissue and axillary lymph nodes. The study aimed to assess the relationships and possible T-cell exchange between tumor, surrounding tissue and draining lymph node repertoires in human breast cancer. What the study reported, not specific to this receptor: The similarity between tumor and nontumor tissue repertoires was significantly greater in luminal-like breast cancer than in basal-like breast cancer. A scenario in which most tumor T cells derive from the lymph node and then expand within tumor tissue was judged to be consistent with the data. Rather than being directly demonstrated, the conclusion that tumor T cells originate in lymph nodes was presented as consistent with a hypothesis. Tumor T-cell repertoires showed less diversity than lymph node repertoires and more diversity than nontumor tissue repertoires, and tumor T-cell repertoires showed preferential V and J gene usage.

Adjacent samples were composed of nontumor breast tissue surrounding the tumor. Sequencer: Illumina HiSeq 2000. TCR beta chain libraries were generated through multiplex PCR amplification. The amplified TCR beta chain products were analyzed by high-throughput sequencing. Through fastp at Q25 and MiXCR, TCRdb rebuilt clones from the public reads, retaining in-frame beta chains. CDR3 protein sequences are deduplicated, and each keeps its most common genes and DNA. Here the sample has some 14,000 distinct CDR3 sequences; more than 50% occur a single time. 25% to 30% of the sample belongs to the ten largest clones. About this clonotype itself: This clone's antigen is unknown. No much larger clone is present one base from it, and per-base qualities are unavailable.

From the germline V gene (reference sequence), CDR1 is LNHDA and CDR2 is SQIVND. The cysteine opens and the phenylalanine closes a CDR3 of 14 amino acids. Only the CDR3 region is kept as DNA, spanning 42 bases read in frame from base 1. The junction shows trimming of 9 bases on V and 3 bases on J, and the gene matches do not reach 3 bases of it. The clonotype originates from a female donor with breast cancer. Some clones in this sample may be carry-over from other donors' samples. Rearrangement joined TRBV19 to TRBJ2-1, with TRBD2 identical over 12 junction bases. Sequencing used tumor-adjacent breast tissue. The DNA sequence reads TGTGCCAGCCTAGCGGGAGGGATCTACAATGAGCAGTTCTTC. Translation gives CASLAGGIYNEQFF.